This T cell receptor beta chain emerged from a study of technical replicates of blood from a handful of donors (dated by TCRdb to about 2017). Details on this clone: The antigen it binds to is not known. No much larger clonotype is one base removed from it; base qualities were not supplied.

Library preparation used the immunoSEQ multiplex PCR assay. TCRdb limited this immuneACCESS table to in-frame rearrangements with V and J called. A share of clones is missing; checked studies link under half to unresolved V genes, and the rest is unexplained. The sample includes about 61,000 clones, with almost 97% observed a single time. Approximately 0.21% of the sample comes from the top ten. V is reduced by 6 bases and J by 10 bases, leaving a spacing of 11 bases between them. The germline V gene supplies CDR1 MNHEY and CDR2 SVGAGI. The CDR3 measures 11 amino acids from cysteine to phenylalanine. Only the CDR3 DNA stays, 33 bases, in frame from base 1.

This receptor was identified in a human donor in good health. Sequencing was carried out using T cells isolated from PBMCs. The chain uses TRBV6-5 and TRBJ2-3; TRBD2 is possibly the D segment (6 matching bases). In nucleotides, the sequence is TGTGCCAGCAGCGGGGGATTGGCGCAGTATTTT. The translation is CASSGGLAQYF.